The present TCR beta chain was sequenced within a study of vaccination and CD4 T cells after COVID-19. On the study more broadly: Some control cultures received a CEFX pool, which served as the positive control. Others received an HIV-1 Nef pool or no peptide.

Treatment denoted: roughly 11-day PBMC culture with coronavirus spike peptide pools or control peptides (ViraFEST assay). Using peptide pools, antigen-specific T cells were expanded in ViraFEST before TCRs were sequenced. Alongside about 9.1 IU/ml IL-2 and roughly 9.9 ug/ml peptide pools, PBMCs were cultured at some 2 million per well. These CD4+ T cells came from roughly 10-day cultures by negative selection. The Oncomine TCR Beta short-read assay sequenced DNA from cultured CD4+ T cells. TCRdb itself ran the PCR reads through MiXCR, one entry per CDR3 protein. Here the sample spans a few thousand distinct CDR3 sequences, 35% to 45% being singletons. This clonotype occurred a few times. Its antigen is undetermined. This CDR3 has 15 residues. With 6 bases removed from V and 5 bases from J, the gap between germline ends came to 22 bases. The germline gives CDR1 DFQATT, CDR2 SNEGSKA (reference sequence).

Sequenced material: CD4+ T cells from blood, cultured in vitro. The source is a human donor who had recovered from COVID-19. This rearrangement joins TRBV20-1 to TRBJ2-5; D may be TRBD2 (6 bases). The CDR3 loop reads CSAHDSGGARETQYF. The CDR3 coding sequence is TGCAGTGCGCATGATAGCGGAGGAGCCAGGGAGACCCAGTACTTC.